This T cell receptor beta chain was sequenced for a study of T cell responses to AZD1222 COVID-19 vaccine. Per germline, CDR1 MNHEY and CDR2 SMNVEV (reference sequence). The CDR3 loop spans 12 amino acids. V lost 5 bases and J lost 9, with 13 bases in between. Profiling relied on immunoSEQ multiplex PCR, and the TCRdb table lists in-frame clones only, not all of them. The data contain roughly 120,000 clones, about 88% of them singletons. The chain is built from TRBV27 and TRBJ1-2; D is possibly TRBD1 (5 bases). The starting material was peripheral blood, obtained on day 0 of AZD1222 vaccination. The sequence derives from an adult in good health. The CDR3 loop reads CASSPPGPSYTF. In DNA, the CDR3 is TGTGCCAGCAGTCCCCCGGGACCGAGCTACACCTTC.